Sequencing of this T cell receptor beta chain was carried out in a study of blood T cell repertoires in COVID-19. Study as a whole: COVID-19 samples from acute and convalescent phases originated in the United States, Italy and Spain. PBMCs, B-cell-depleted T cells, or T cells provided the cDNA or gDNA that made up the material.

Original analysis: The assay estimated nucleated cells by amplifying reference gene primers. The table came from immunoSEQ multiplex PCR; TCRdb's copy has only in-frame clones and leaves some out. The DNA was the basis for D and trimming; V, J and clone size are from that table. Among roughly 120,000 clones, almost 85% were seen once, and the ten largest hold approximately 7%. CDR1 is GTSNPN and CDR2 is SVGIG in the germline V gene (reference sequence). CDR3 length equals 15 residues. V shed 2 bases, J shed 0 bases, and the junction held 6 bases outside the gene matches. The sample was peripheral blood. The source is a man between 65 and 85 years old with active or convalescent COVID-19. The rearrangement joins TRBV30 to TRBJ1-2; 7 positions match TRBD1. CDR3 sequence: CAWSTRGTANYGYTF. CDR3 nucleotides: TGTGCCTGGAGTACCAGGGGGACAGCTAACTATGGCTACACCTTC. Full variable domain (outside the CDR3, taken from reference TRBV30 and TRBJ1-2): SQTIHQWPATLVQPVGSPLSLECTVEGTSNPNLYWYRQAAGRGLQLLFYSVGIGQISSEVPQNLSASRPQDRQFILSSKKLLLSDSGFYLCAWSTRGTANYGYTFGSGTRLTVV.